This T cell receptor beta chain emerged from a study of spatial heterogeneity in lung cancer. This clonotype was seen at least ten times. TCRdb fed the 5' RACE reads into MiXCR, producing one record per CDR3 protein. The table shows roughly 70,000 distinct CDR3 sequences, with about an eighth occurring only once. Time point: sample taken at primary tumor resection. Whole RNA was taken from tumor, nontumor lung or frozen PBMC; it was then sequenced unsorted. There were 72 donors, all of them untreated patients with early-stage non-small cell lung cancer. Trimming pared 3 bases from V and 0 bases from J, leaving 9 bases between. Germline CDR1 SGHAT, CDR2 FQNNGV. The CDR3 runs 15 residues.

The material was PBMCs, obtained at surgery. The TCR was taken from a male donor with early-stage non-small cell lung cancer. This sequence joins TRBV11-2 and TRBJ2-1; no reliable D call. The CDR3 loop is CASSFTQSSYNEQFF. The CDR3 nucleotides read TGTGCCAGCAGCTTCACGCAGAGCTCCTACAATGAGCAGTTCTTC.